The present entry profiles one T cell receptor (beta chain) with its context. The CDR3 has 16 residues. Germline CDR1 MGHDK, CDR2 SYGVNS. Trimming removed 2 bases from V and 2 bases from J, with 14 bases in between. This entry comes from a study of cytomegalovirus exposure and HLA in healthy donors. With 60 Vbeta and 13 Jbeta primers, the PCR was carried out. Libraries were prepared by immunoSEQ multiplex PCR; TCRdb keeps only in-frame clonotypes and omits some of them. This sample's clone table lists about 150,000 clones. Donors in the study were healthy people who gave bone marrow. The J gene is TRBJ2-3, the V gene TRBV25-1, with D tentatively TRBD2 (6 bases). The sequenced sample was PBMCs. This TCR derives from a man younger than 40 in good health and CMV-seronegative. CDR3 sequence: CASSEGVAVTTDTQYF. For the CDR3, the DNA is TGTGCCAGCAGTGAAGGGGTAGCGGTAACCACAGATACGCAGTATTTT.